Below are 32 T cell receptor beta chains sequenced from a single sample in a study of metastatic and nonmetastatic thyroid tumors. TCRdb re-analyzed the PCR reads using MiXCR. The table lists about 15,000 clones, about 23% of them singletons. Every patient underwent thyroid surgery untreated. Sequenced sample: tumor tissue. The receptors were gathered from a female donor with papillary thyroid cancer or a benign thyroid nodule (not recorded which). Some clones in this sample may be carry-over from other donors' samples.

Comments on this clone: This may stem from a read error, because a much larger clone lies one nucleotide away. CDR3 sequence: CIVDVPPGTQYF. CDR3 in DNA: TGCATCGTTGACGTCCCCCCGGGGACCCAGTACTTC. The chain is built from TRBV29-1 and TRBJ2-5, with no clear D. This CDR3 region has 12 residues. Germline CDR1 and CDR2: SQVTM and ANQGSEA.

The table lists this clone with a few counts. In nucleotides, the CDR3 is TGTGCCAGCAGTCCCGGACTAGCGGGAGCTTCTGGGGCCAACGTCCTGACTTTC. It yields the protein CASSPGLAGASGANVLTF. The rearrangement links TRBV12-3 or TRBV12-4 to TRBJ2-6; 13 bases are a match to TRBD2. The CDR3 is 18 residues long. Germline trimming cut 5 bases from V and 1 base from J; bases unmatched to any gene: 5.

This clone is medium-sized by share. CDR3 DNA sequence: TGTGCCAGCAGTTTGGAACTAGCGGGATTCGATGAGCAGTTCTTC. Residues: CASSLELAGFDEQFF. V is TRBV12-3 or TRBV12-4 and J is TRBJ2-1; 10 nucleotides align to TRBD2. Trimming at V came to 3 bases and at J to 8 bases, leaving 7 bases not matched to a gene. The CDR3 loop spans 15 amino acids.

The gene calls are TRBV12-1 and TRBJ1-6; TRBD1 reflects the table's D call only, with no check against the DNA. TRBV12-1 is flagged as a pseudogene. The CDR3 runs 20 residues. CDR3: CASKSLRDTYRSSYNSPLHF. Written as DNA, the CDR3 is TGTGCCAGTAAAAGTCTCCGGGACACTTATAGAAGCTCCTATAATTCACCCCTCCACTTT.

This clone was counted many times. The CDR3 nucleotides are TGTGCCAGCAGCGTAGCCCCGGGACAGGGAAAATACGAGCAGTACTTC. It translates to CASSVAPGQGKYEQYF. The V gene is TRBV9, the J gene TRBJ2-7; TRBD1 matches at 9 bases. From germline, CDR1 is SGDLS and CDR2 YYNGEE. This CDR3 has 16 residues. Unmatched junction bases numbered 8, after V lost 0 bases and J lost 4 bases.

CDR3 sequence (DNA): TGTGCCAGCAGTTTCCGCGGCAGGGCCCCTGAAGCTTTCTTT. This sequence encodes CASSFRGRAPEAFF. The chain combines TRBV28 with TRBJ1-1, with TRBD1 as a possible D gene (5 bases). The CDR3 consists of 14 residues. The V end was cut by 3 bases, the J end by 6 bases, with 14 bases between. Germline CDR1 and CDR2: MDHEN and SYDVKM.

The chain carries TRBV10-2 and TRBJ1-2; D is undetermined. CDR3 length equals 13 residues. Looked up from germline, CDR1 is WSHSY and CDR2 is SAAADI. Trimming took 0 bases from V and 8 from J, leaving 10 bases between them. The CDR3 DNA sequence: TGCGCCAGCAGTGAGTCGTGGGCAGGAGGCTACACCTTC. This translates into CASSESWAGGYTF.

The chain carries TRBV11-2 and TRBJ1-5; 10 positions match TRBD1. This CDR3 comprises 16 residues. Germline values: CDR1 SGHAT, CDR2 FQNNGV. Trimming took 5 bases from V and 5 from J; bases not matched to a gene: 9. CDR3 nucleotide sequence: TGTGCCAGCAGCCCCCGGACAGGGGGAATTGATCAGCCCCAGCATTTT. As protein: CASSPRTGGIDQPQHF.

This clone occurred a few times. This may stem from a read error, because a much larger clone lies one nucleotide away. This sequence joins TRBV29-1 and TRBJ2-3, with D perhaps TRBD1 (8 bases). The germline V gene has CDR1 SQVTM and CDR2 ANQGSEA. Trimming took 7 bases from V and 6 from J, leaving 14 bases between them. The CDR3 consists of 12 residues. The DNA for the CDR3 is TGCAGCGCTGGACAGGGAGGGGATACGCAGTATTTT. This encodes CSAGQGGDTQYF.

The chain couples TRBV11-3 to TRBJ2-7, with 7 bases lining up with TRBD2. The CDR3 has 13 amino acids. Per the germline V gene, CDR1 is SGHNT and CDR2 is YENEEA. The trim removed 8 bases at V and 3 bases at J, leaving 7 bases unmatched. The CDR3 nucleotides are TGTGCCAGCGGCTGGAAGCGGGACTACGAGCAGTACTTC. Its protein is CASGWKRDYEQYF. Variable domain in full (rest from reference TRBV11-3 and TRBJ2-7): EAGVVQSPRYKIIEKKQPVAFWCNPISGHNTLYWYLQNLGQGPELLIRYENEEAVDDSQLPKDRFSAERLKGVDSTLKIQPAELGDSAVYLCASGWKRDYEQYFGPGTRLTVT.

The CDR3 loop is CASSTRLDTTPGDTQYF. In DNA, the CDR3 is TGCGCCAGCAGCACACGACTAGATACTACACCGGGGGATACGCAGTATTTT. The genes are TRBV5-1 and TRBJ2-3; D might be TRBD2 (6 bases). V was pared by 4 bases and J by 6 bases, with 24 bases between. CDR3 length: 17 residues. Looked up from germline, CDR1 is SGHRS and CDR2 is YFSETQ.

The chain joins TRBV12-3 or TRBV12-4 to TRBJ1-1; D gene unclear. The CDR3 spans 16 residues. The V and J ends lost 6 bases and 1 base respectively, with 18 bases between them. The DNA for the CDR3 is TGTGCCAGCAGCTTAAACATTCCAGTCCCGAACACTGAAGCTTTCTTT. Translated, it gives CASSLNIPVPNTEAFF.

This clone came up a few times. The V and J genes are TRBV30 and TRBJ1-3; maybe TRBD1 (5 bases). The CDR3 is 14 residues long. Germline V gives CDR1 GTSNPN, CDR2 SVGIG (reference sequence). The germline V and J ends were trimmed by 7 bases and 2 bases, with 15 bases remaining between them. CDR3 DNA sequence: TGTGCCTTGGGTACAGGTGGCACTGGAAACACCATATATTTT. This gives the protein CALGTGGTGNTIYF.

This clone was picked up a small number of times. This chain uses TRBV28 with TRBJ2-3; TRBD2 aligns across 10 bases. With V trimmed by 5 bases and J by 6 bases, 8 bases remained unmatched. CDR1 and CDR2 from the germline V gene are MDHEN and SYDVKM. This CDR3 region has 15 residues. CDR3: CASSQTSGISDTQYF. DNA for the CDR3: TGTGCCAGCAGTCAAACTAGCGGGATATCGGATACGCAGTATTTT.

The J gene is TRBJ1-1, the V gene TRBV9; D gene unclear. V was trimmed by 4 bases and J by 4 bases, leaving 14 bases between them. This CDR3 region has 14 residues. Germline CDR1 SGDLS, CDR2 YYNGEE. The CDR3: CASSRGGEGTEAFF. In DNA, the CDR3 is TGTGCCAGCAGCCGCGGTGGGGAGGGCACTGAAGCTTTCTTT. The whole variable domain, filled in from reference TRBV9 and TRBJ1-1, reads DSGVTQTPKHLITATGQRVTLRCSPRSGDLSVYWYQQSLDQGLQFLIQYYNGEERAKGNILERFSAQQFPDLHSELNLSSLELGDSALYFCASSRGGEGTEAFFGQGTRLTVV.

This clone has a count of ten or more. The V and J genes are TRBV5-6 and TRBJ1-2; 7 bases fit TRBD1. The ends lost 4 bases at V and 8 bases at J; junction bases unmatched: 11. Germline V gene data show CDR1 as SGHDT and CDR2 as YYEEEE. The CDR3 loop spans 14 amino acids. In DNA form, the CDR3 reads TGTGCCAGCAGCCCGAAGGAGGGGGCGGGAGGCTACACCTTC. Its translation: CASSPKEGAGGYTF.

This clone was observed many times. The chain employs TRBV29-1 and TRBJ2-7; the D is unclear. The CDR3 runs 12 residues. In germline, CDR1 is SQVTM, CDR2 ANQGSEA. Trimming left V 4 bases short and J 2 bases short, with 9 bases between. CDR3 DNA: TGCAGCGTTGGCCGGGCCCCCTACGAGCAGTACTTC. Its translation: CSVGRAPYEQYF.

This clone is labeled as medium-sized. The CDR3 protein is CSASSPQQGSGNTIYF. In DNA form, the CDR3 reads TGCAGTGCTAGTAGTCCCCAACAGGGATCTGGAAACACCATATATTTT. The V and J genes are TRBV20-1 and TRBJ1-3, with a weak D call TRBD1 (6 bases). Per germline, CDR1 DFQATT and CDR2 SNEGSKA (reference sequence). The V gene lost 3 bases and the J gene lost 1 base, with 16 bases spanning the gap. The CDR3 covers 16 residues.

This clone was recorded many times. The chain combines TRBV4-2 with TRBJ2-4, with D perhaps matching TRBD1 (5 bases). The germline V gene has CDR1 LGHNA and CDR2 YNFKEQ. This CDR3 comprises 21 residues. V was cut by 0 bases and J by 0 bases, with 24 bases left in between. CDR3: CASSQESFPLGATGAKNIQYF. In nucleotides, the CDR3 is TGTGCCAGCAGCCAAGAAAGCTTCCCACTTGGGGCTACGGGAGCCAAAAACATTCAGTACTTC.

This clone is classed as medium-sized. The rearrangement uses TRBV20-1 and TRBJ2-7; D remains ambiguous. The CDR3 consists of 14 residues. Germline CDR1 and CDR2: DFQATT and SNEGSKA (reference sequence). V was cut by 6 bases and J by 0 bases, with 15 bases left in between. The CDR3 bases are TGCAGTGCCGAAAATCGGTTACGCTCCTACGAGCAGTACTTC. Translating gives CSAENRLRSYEQYF.

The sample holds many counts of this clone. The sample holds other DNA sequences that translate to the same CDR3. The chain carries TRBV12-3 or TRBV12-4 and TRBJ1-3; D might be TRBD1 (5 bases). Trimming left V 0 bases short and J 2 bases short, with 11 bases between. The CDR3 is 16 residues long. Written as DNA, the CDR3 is TGTGCCAGCAGTTTAGCCGGGGGAGGGGCTGGAAACACCATATATTTT. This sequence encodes CASSLAGGGAGNTIYF.

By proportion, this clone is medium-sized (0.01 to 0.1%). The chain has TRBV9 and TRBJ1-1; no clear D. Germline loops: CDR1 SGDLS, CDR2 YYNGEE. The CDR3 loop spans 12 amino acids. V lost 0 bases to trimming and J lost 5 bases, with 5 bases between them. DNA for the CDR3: TGTGCCAGCAGCGTAGGGGGAACTGAAGCTTTCTTT. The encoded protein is CASSVGGTEAFF.

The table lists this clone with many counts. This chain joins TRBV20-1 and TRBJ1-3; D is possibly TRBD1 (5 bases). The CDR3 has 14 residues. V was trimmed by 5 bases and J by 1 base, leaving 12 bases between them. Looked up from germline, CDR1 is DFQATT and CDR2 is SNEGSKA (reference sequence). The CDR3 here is CSARQQKSGNTIYF. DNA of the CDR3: TGCAGTGCTCGACAGCAGAAATCTGGAAACACCATATATTTT.

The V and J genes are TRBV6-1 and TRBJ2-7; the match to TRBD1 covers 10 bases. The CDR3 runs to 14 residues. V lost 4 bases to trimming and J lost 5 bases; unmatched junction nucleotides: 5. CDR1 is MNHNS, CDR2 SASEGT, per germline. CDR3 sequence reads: CASSVGTGVNEQYF. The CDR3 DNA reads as TGTGCCAGCAGTGTGGGGACAGGGGTAAACGAGCAGTACTTC.

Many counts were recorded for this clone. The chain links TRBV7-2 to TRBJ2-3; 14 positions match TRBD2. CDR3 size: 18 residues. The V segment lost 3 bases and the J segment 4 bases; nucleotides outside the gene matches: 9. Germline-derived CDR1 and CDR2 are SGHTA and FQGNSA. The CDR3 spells CASSLRTSGRWGADTQYF. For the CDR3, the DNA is TGTGCCAGCAGCTTGCGGACTAGCGGGAGGTGGGGGGCAGATACGCAGTATTTT.

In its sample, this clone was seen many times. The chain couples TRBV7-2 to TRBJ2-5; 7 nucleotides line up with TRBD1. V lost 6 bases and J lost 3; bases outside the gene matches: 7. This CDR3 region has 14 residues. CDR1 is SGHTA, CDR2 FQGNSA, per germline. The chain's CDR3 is CASRSSGGKETQYF. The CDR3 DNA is TGTGCCAGCAGGAGTTCAGGGGGAAAAGAGACCCAGTACTTC.

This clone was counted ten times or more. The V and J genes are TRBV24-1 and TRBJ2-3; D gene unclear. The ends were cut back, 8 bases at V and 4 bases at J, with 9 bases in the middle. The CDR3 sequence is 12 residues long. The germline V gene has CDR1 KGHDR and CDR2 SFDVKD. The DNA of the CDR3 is TGTGCCACCAAGGGTACCGCAGATACGCAGTATTTT. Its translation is CATKGTADTQYF.

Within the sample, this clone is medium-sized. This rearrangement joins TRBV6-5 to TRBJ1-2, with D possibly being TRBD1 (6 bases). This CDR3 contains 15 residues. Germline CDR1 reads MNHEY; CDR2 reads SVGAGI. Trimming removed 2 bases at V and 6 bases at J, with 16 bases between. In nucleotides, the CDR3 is TGTGCCAGCAGTTACGGTGGGGGCCCCGCTCATGGCTACACCTTC. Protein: CASSYGGGPAHGYTF.

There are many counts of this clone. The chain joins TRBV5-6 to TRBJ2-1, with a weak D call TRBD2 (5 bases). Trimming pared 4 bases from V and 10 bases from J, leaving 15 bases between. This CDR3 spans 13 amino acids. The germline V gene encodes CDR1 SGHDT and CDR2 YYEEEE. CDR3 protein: CASSLLPAGEQFF. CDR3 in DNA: TGTGCCAGCAGCCTTTTACCGGCGGGCGAGCAGTTCTTC.

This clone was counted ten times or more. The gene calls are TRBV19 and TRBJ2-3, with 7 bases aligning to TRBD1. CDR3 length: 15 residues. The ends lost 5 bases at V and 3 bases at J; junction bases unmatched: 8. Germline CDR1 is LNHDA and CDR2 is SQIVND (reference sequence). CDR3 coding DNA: TGTGCCAGTAGTCCGGACAGGATGAGTACAGATACGCAGTATTTT. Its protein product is CASSPDRMSTDTQYF. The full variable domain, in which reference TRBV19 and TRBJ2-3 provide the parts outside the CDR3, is DGGITQSPKYLFRKEGQNVTLSCEQNLNHDAMYWYRQDPGQGLRLIYYSQIVNDFQKGDIAEGYSVSREKKESFPLTVTSAQKNPTAFYLCASSPDRMSTDTQYFGPGTRLTVL.

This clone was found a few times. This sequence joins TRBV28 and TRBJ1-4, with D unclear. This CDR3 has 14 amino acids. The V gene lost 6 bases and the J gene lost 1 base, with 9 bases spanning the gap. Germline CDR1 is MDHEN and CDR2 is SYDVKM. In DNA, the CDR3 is TGTGCCAGCAGGTCGACCAGAACTAATGAAAAACTGTTTTTT. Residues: CASRSTRTNEKLFF.

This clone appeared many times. The DNA for the CDR3 is TGTGCCAGCAGCCTGAATGGACAGGGTGGATCGGAAGCCGGGGAGCTGTTTTTT. Its protein is CASSLNGQGGSEAGELFF. This rearrangement joins TRBV4-2 to TRBJ2-2, with 8 bases that match TRBD1. This CDR3 contains 18 residues. Germline V lookup: CDR1 LGHNA, CDR2 YNFKEQ. With 4 bases clipped from V and 6 bases from J, the junction kept 16 bases outside the gene matches.